This passage covers 20 T cell receptor beta chains from one sample sequenced in a study of T cells in Graves' hyperthyroidism and ophthalmopathy. RNA transcripts provided the source from which TCR beta CDR3 regions were amplified. First-round RT-PCR targeting the TCR CDR3 was performed with the HTBI primer set. TCRdb recomputed calls from the multiplex PCR reads with MiXCR, one row per CDR3 protein. The top ten clones hold about 4.5% of a sample with about 610,000 distinct CDR3 sequences, about 15% of them seen once. Sequences were obtained from blood. The receptors were sampled from a woman in her 40s with Graves' ophthalmopathy.

This clonotype occurred many times. The rearrangement links TRBV15 to TRBJ2-5; D gene unclear. This CDR3 contains 15 residues. Trimming took off 0 bases at V and 5 bases at J, with 13 bases between the two ends. Per the germline V gene, CDR1 is LNHNV and CDR2 is YYDKDF (reference sequence). CDR3 sequence: CATSRDLALWETQYF. Written as DNA, the CDR3 is TGTGCCACCAGCAGAGATTTAGCCCTATGGGAGACCCAGTACTTC.

The chain combines TRBV12-3 or TRBV12-4 with TRBJ2-5; D is possibly TRBD2 (7 bases). CDR3 length: 15 residues. The V and J ends lost 5 bases and 5 bases respectively, with 18 bases between them. CDR3 bases: TGTGCCAGCAGTCCGCCGGGGGGCGCGAGGGAGACCCAGTACTTC. Its translation is CASSPPGGARETQYF.

This clonotype was counted at least ten times. The V and J genes are TRBV10-3 and TRBJ2-7, with unresolved D. V was clipped by 0 bases and J by 4 bases, with 19 bases between them. Germline V gene sequence: CDR1 ENHRY, CDR2 SYGVKD. The length of the CDR3 is 17 residues. CDR3 sequence (DNA): TGTGCCATCAGTGAGTCCTCGCGCGGTAGCACCCTTTACGAGCAGTACTTC. As protein: CAISESSRGSTLYEQYF.

The rearrangement links TRBV10-3 to TRBJ2-7; D gene uncertain. Germline-derived CDR1 and CDR2 are ENHRY and SYGVKD. With 3 bases removed from V and 9 bases from J, the gap between germline ends came to 12 bases. The CDR3 is 12 residues long. The CDR3: CAISDGQQAQYF. DNA for the CDR3: TGTGCCATCAGTGACGGCCAGCAAGCGCAGTACTTC.

The chain is built from TRBV20-1 and TRBJ1-6, with no clear D. The CDR3 totals 12 residues. The germline CDR1 and CDR2 sequences are DFQATT and SNEGSKA (reference sequence). The germline V and J ends were trimmed by 5 bases and 7 bases, with 9 bases remaining between them. CDR3 sequence reads: CSAPRNNSPLHF. The CDR3 DNA sequence: TGCAGTGCTCCCAGGAACAATTCACCCCTCCACTTT.

This clonotype was observed many times. The V and J genes are TRBV5-5 and TRBJ1-2, with D possibly being TRBD1 (6 bases). Germline-derived CDR1 and CDR2 are SGHKS and YYEKEE (reference sequence). V dropped 4 bases and J dropped 8 bases, with 18 bases sitting between them. The CDR3 sequence is 14 residues long. The CDR3 loop is CASSPTPGAGGYTF. In DNA form, the CDR3 reads TGTGCCAGCAGCCCGACCCCAGGGGCGGGAGGCTACACCTTC.

This clonotype was observed many times. The CDR3 nucleotides read TGTGCCAGCAGCTTCCGGGACTCCCTTTTTACCACTGAAGCTTTCTTT. Translated, it gives CASSFRDSLFTTEAFF. The rearrangement uses TRBV7-3 and TRBJ1-1, with D possibly TRBD1 on 5 matching bases. Between the trimmed V and J ends, which lost 3 bases and 4 bases, there was a span of 18 bases. This CDR3 has 16 residues. Germline loops: CDR1 SGHTA, CDR2 FQGTGA.

This clonotype appeared many times. The genes are TRBV28 and TRBJ2-5, with TRBD2 matching 7 bases. This CDR3 is 14 amino acids long. The germline CDR1 and CDR2 sequences are MDHEN and SYDVKM. Unmatched junction bases numbered 12, after V lost 7 bases and J lost 7 bases. CDR3 bases: TGTGCCAGCACTGACGCCGCGGGGGTGGGGACCCAGTACTTC. As protein: CASTDAAGVGTQYF.

The rearrangement joins TRBV5-4 to TRBJ2-7, with TRBD1 matching over 8 bases. CDR3 length equals 15 residues. The V gene's germline CDR1 is SGHNT and CDR2 YYREEE (reference sequence). The V and J ends lost 2 bases and 0 bases, in that order; junction bases with no gene match: 4. The CDR3, as DNA: TGTGCCAGCAGCTTTCCACAGGGGGTCTCCTACGAGCAGTACTTC. It is translated as CASSFPQGVSYEQYF.

In this sample, this clonotype turned up many times. This rearrangement joins TRBV6-1 to TRBJ1-1; a weak D match, TRBD1 (5 bases). The CDR3 is made up of 13 amino acids. With 7 bases removed from V and 1 base from J, the gap between germline ends came to 10 bases. Per germline, CDR1 MNHNS and CDR2 SASEGT. CDR3: CASTLGGNTEAFF. CDR3 nucleotides: TGTGCCAGCACCCTCGGGGGGAACACTGAAGCTTTCTTT.

Regarding this clonotype: Since a much larger clone is just one base distant, this may be a read error. J is TRBJ2-7 and V is TRBV5-5, with 7 bases matching TRBD1. V lost 3 bases, J lost 3 bases, and 6 bases stayed unmatched. The CDR3 has 14 residues. The germline V gene has CDR1 SGHKS and CDR2 YYEKEE (reference sequence). CDR3 residues: CASSWPGQSYEQYF. CDR3 DNA sequence: TGTGCCAGCAGCTGGCCGGGACAGAGCTACGAGCAGTACTTC.

This clonotype was seen at least ten times. This chain connects TRBV11-1 to TRBJ2-7; 7 bases map to TRBD2. This CDR3 is built from 14 residues. The germline V gene encodes CDR1 SGHAT and CDR2 FQDESV (reference sequence). The junction had 6 bases not matched to a gene; V was cut back by 7 bases and J by 0 bases. The DNA of the CDR3 is TGTGCCAGCACCGTCGGACTAGGCTCCTACGAGCAGTACTTC. This encodes CASTVGLGSYEQYF.

The table lists this clonotype with many counts. This chain's CDR3 is CASRDAYRVLNTEAFF. The CDR3 region has the DNA TGTGCCAGCAGAGACGCCTACCGGGTCCTTAACACTGAAGCTTTCTTT. The rearrangement joins TRBV28 to TRBJ1-1; no definite D call. The V end was cut by 6 bases, the J end by 2 bases, with 19 bases between. Germline CDR1 MDHEN, CDR2 SYDVKM. CDR3 size: 16 residues.

This clonotype was recorded many times. CDR3: CASKPPGPETQYF. The CDR3 DNA is TGTGCCAGCAAGCCCCCGGGTCCAGAGACCCAGTACTTC. The chain is built from TRBV6-1 and TRBJ2-5; D is uncertain. Per germline, CDR1 MNHNS and CDR2 SASEGT. The V end lost 7 bases, the J end lost 4 bases, and 13 bases lay between the germline ends. CDR3 length: 13 amino acids.

This clonotype was picked up many times. The chain carries TRBV6-1 and TRBJ2-7, with 12 positions matching TRBD1. V was pared by 1 base and J by 7 bases, with 5 bases of the junction left unmatched. CDR1 and CDR2 from the germline V gene are MNHNS and SASEGT. The CDR3 sequence is 15 residues long. The CDR3 DNA is TGTGCCAGCAGTGAAGAGGGGACAGGGGGCTGGGAGCAGTACTTC. Amino acids: CASSEEGTGGWEQYF.

Only a few counts were recorded for this clonotype. The gene calls are TRBV7-9 and TRBJ1-5; the D gene is possibly TRBD1 (6 bases). Trimming left V 5 bases short and J 1 base short, with 12 bases between. This CDR3 has 15 amino acids. Germline values: CDR1 SEHNR, CDR2 FQNEAQ (reference sequence). CDR3 residues: CASSPTGLSNQPQHF. Here the CDR3 DNA reads TGTGCCAGCAGCCCAACAGGGTTAAGCAATCAGCCCCAGCATTTT.

The genes are TRBV29-1 and TRBJ2-3; 7 nucleotides align to TRBD2. This CDR3 region has 15 residues. Losses at the gene ends were 6 bases for V and 0 bases for J; bases not matched to a gene: 9. Germline V gene data show CDR1 as SQVTM and CDR2 as ANQGSEA. As DNA, the CDR3 is TGCAGCGTCGAAATAGCGGGTGATAGCACAGATACGCAGTATTTT. It yields the protein CSVEIAGDSTDTQYF.

The chain couples TRBV10-3 to TRBJ1-1; TRBD1 might be the D (6 bases). Germline V gene data show CDR1 as ENHRY and CDR2 as SYGVKD. The length of the CDR3 is 14 residues. V was cut by 6 bases and J by 5 bases, with 16 bases left in between. The CDR3 sequence is CAISTGLIGTEAFF. The CDR3 nucleotides read TGTGCCATCAGCACAGGGCTGATTGGGACTGAAGCTTTCTTT.

This clonotype was recorded at least ten times. This chain uses TRBV12-3 or TRBV12-4 with TRBJ2-7; 7 bases line up with TRBD2. This CDR3 contains 14 residues. Losses at the gene ends were 2 bases for V and 2 bases for J; bases not matched to a gene: 3. CDR3 DNA sequence: TGTGCCAGCAGTTTACTGGGACTAACCTACGAGCAGTACTTC. Protein sequence: CASSLLGLTYEQYF.

About this clonotype: A much larger clone differs by one base, so this may be a read error. The V gene is TRBV5-1, the J gene TRBJ2-3, with TRBD1 identical over 9 bases. V trimming: 4 bases; J trimming: 3 bases; junction bases outside the gene matches: 9. Germline values: CDR1 SGHRS, CDR2 YFSETQ. The CDR3 extends over 16 amino acids. The CDR3 loop reads CASSTRQGGHTDTQYF. In DNA, the CDR3 is TGCGCCAGCAGCACGCGACAGGGGGGTCATACAGATACGCAGTATTTT.